The 26 T cell receptor beta chains in this list originate from one sample, sequenced in a study of human thymus T cells. TCRdb keeps only in-frame clones here, not all; method: immunoSEQ multiplex PCR. The sample yields some 44,000 clones, approximately 95% seen once. The specimen was blood. The receptors were gathered from a girl under three years old with a congenital heart defect but otherwise immunologically healthy.

J is TRBJ2-1 and V is TRBV4-2; either TRBD1 or TRBD2 may supply D (7 bases each). CDR1 is LGHNA, CDR2 YNFKEQ, per germline. V shed 0 bases and J shed 0 bases, with 15 bases lying between them. The CDR3 loop spans 18 amino acids. In nucleotides, the CDR3 is TGTGCCAGCAGCCAAGATCAGGGGGGAGGGATCTCCTACAATGAGCAGTTCTTC. Its protein product is CASSQDQGGGISYNEQFF.

This sequence joins TRBV10-3 and TRBJ2-7; 10 nucleotides align to TRBD1. Germline lookup yields CDR1 ENHRY and CDR2 SYGVKD. V was pared by 11 bases and J by 5 bases, with 15 bases of the junction left unmatched. CDR3 size: 15 residues. The CDR3, as DNA: TGTGCCTCCCTCCAACCGGGACAGGGGATTAACGAGCAGTACTTC. Amino acids: CASLQPGQGINEQYF.

The rearrangement joins TRBV9 to TRBJ2-7, with D perhaps matching TRBD2 (5 bases). This CDR3 region has 14 residues. Per the germline V gene, CDR1 is SGDLS and CDR2 is YYNGEE. Trimming left V 2 bases short and J 5 bases short, with 14 bases between. The CDR3 coding sequence is TGTGCCAGCAGCGTGAAAGGGAGTAGTGACGAGCAGTACTTC. Translating it yields CASSVKGSSDEQYF.

The genes are TRBV11-2 and TRBJ1-1; D uncertain. Trimming pared 3 bases from V and 0 bases from J, leaving 8 bases between. Germline lookup yields CDR1 SGHAT and CDR2 FQNNGV. The CDR3 sequence is 14 residues long. The CDR3 here is CASSFGSMNTEAFF. The CDR3, as DNA: TGTGCCAGCAGCTTTGGGTCCATGAACACTGAAGCTTTCTTT.

The J gene is TRBJ2-4, the V gene TRBV2; 9 bases align to TRBD2. CDR1 and CDR2 from the germline V gene are SNHLY and FYNNEI. The CDR3 consists of 16 residues. After removal of 4 bases from V and 6 bases from J, the junction contained 10 bases not matched to a gene. The CDR3 is CASSALGREGINIQYF. Here the CDR3 DNA reads TGTGCCAGCAGTGCCCTGGGGCGGGAGGGCATAAACATTCAGTACTTC.

The genes are TRBV28 and TRBJ1-3; 7 nucleotides agree with TRBD1. Looked up from germline, CDR1 is MDHEN and CDR2 is SYDVKM. The V gene end was trimmed by 9 bases and the J gene end by 0 bases; junction bases not matched to a gene: 11. This CDR3 comprises 16 residues. CDR3 residues: CASKQGLPHSGNTIYF. As DNA, the CDR3 is TGTGCCAGTAAACAGGGGCTGCCACACTCTGGAAACACCATATATTTT.

The J gene is TRBJ1-2, the V gene TRBV19; D gene uncertain. The CDR3 has 11 amino acids. Germline V gene lookup returns CDR1 LNHDA and CDR2 SQIVND (reference sequence). The germline V and J ends were trimmed by 2 bases and 8 bases, with 6 bases remaining between them. CDR3 region: CASSIIWGYTF. CDR3 nucleotide sequence: TGTGCCAGTAGTATAATTTGGGGCTACACCTTC.

CDR3 region: CASSAGATYYGYTF. The CDR3 region has the DNA TGTGCCAGCAGTGCAGGAGCTACCTACTATGGCTACACCTTC. The chain recombines TRBV28 with TRBJ1-2; D is uncertain. The CDR3 runs 14 residues. V dropped 5 bases and J dropped 3 bases, with 13 bases sitting between them. Germline V lookup: CDR1 MDHEN, CDR2 SYDVKM.

The chain uses TRBV7-9 and TRBJ1-1; D not certain. This CDR3 has 15 amino acids. Trimming removed 4 bases from V and 3 bases from J, with 15 bases in between. Germline V gene lookup returns CDR1 SEHNR and CDR2 FQNEAQ (reference sequence). DNA of the CDR3: TGTGCCAGCAGCTACCCTATCCCAAGGGACACTGAAGCTTTCTTT. Encoded protein: CASSYPIPRDTEAFF.

The V gene is TRBV30, the J gene TRBJ1-6; maybe TRBD1 (6 bases). The CDR3 covers 14 residues. Trimming shortened V by 1 base and J by 7 bases, and 11 bases separated the two germline ends. CDR1 and CDR2 from the germline V gene are GTSNPN and SVGIG (reference sequence). CDR3: CAWSGGGGNSPLHF. The CDR3 DNA follows: TGTGCCTGGAGTGGAGGAGGGGGGAATTCACCCCTCCACTTT.

This chain uses TRBV30 with TRBJ1-1; tentatively, D is TRBD1 (5 bases). The V gene's germline CDR1 is GTSNPN and CDR2 SVGIG (reference sequence). The V end lost 2 bases, the J end lost 5 bases, and 12 bases lay between the germline ends. The CDR3 runs to 13 residues. In DNA, the CDR3 is TGTGCCTGGAGTACCTGGGGCGGGACTGAAGCTTTCTTT. This encodes CAWSTWGGTEAFF.

The chain recombines TRBV2 with TRBJ2-7; 9 positions agree with TRBD1. In germline, CDR1 is SNHLY, CDR2 FYNNEI. The J segment lost 3 bases and the V segment lost 11 bases, leaving 11 bases of the junction unmatched. The CDR3 sequence is 14 residues long. CDR3 sequence: CAGLRGTGFYEQYF. In DNA form, the CDR3 reads TGTGCCGGCTTGAGGGGGACAGGGTTCTACGAGCAGTACTTC.

This clone was counted once. V and J are TRBV11-1 and TRBJ2-7; possibly TRBD1 or TRBD2 for D (5 bases each). The CDR3 has 17 amino acids. Germline lookup yields CDR1 SGHAT and CDR2 FQDESV (reference sequence). V lost 5 bases and J lost 2, with 22 bases in between. The DNA for the CDR3 is TGTGCCAGCAGCCGATTCGTCCAGATGGGGGAAACCTACGAGCAGTACTTC. This translates into CASSRFVQMGETYEQYF.

The gene calls are TRBV2 and TRBJ2-5; possible D gene TRBD2, 6 bases. The DNA end lines up better with TRBJ2-7; the J call may be wrong. The CDR3 totals 15 residues. Germline V gene data show CDR1 as SNHLY and CDR2 as FYNNEI. The CDR3 spells CASSLPRDFPYEQYF. The CDR3, as DNA: TGTGCCAGCAGCCTCCCCCGGGACTTCCCCTACGAGCAGTACTTC.

V usage is TRBV2 and J usage is TRBJ1-1, with D perhaps matching TRBD1 (5 bases). CDR1 is SNHLY, CDR2 FYNNEI, per germline. The CDR3 is 19 amino acids. V lost 0 bases and J lost 1, with 21 bases in between. In nucleotides, the CDR3 is TGTGCCAGCAGTGAAGCGCGCGGAGTCTGGGGCAGCGAGAACACTGAAGCTTTCTTT. This gives the protein CASSEARGVWGSENTEAFF.

This sequence joins TRBV5-1 and TRBJ1-4; TRBD1 matches 8 bases. The CDR3 runs to 14 residues. Per germline, CDR1 SGHRS and CDR2 YFSETQ. The trim removed 4 bases at V and 5 bases at J, leaving 4 bases unmatched. CDR3 loop: CASSLTGVNEKLFF. CDR3 in DNA: TGCGCCAGCAGCCTGACAGGGGTAAATGAAAAACTGTTTTTT.

The chain carries TRBV30 and TRBJ1-4; maybe TRBD1 (6 bases). Germline CDR1 and CDR2: GTSNPN and SVGIG (reference sequence). CDR3 length equals 12 residues. V gave up 5 bases and J gave up 4 bases, with 8 bases separating them. CDR3 coding DNA: TGTGCCTGGGACAGGTTTAATGAAAAACTGTTTTTT. This gives the protein CAWDRFNEKLFF.

The chain uses TRBV28 and TRBJ2-3; 9 nucleotides agree with TRBD2. The ends lost 7 bases at V and 3 bases at J; junction bases unmatched: 11. The CDR3 loop spans 16 amino acids. The V gene's germline CDR1 is MDHEN and CDR2 SYDVKM. CDR3 amino acids: CASTMRGGRETDTQYF. The CDR3 coding sequence is TGTGCCAGCACCATGAGGGGCGGGAGGGAGACAGATACGCAGTATTTT.

CDR3 bases: TGTGCCAGCAGCTTCGATCGGGAGGAGCAGTTCTTC. Its translation: CASSFDREEQFF. J is TRBJ2-1 and V is TRBV5-4; TRBD2 is a possible D gene (6 bases). CDR1 is SGHNT and CDR2 is YYREEE in the germline V gene (reference sequence). The CDR3 totals 12 residues. Between the trimmed V and J ends, which lost 2 bases and 10 bases, there was a span of 10 bases. The entire variable domain, with the rest obtained from reference TRBV5-4 and TRBJ2-1, is as follows: ETGVTQSPTHLIKTRGQQVTLRCSSQSGHNTVSWYQQALGQGPQFIFQYYREEENGRGNFPPRFSGLQFPNYSSELNVNALELDDSALYLCASSFDREEQFFGPGTRLTVL.

This rearrangement joins TRBV4-2 to TRBJ2-3; 13 bases agree with TRBD2. This CDR3 contains 19 residues. The trim removed 3 bases at V and 0 bases at J, leaving 9 bases unmatched. Germline assignment: CDR1 LGHNA and CDR2 YNFKEQ. CDR3 in DNA: TGTGCCAGCAGCCACGCCGGGACTAGCGGGATCGGCAGCACAGATACGCAGTATTTT. It specifies CASSHAGTSGIGSTDTQYF.

The chain joins TRBV6-5 to TRBJ1-2, with D uncertain. V lost 8 bases and J lost 4, with 14 bases in between. The CDR3 is 13 residues long. CDR1 is MNHEY and CDR2 is SVGAGI in the germline V gene. For the CDR3, the DNA is TGTGCCAGCTTTTCAGAGACTTTCTATGGCTACACCTTC. Protein sequence: CASFSETFYGYTF.

The rearrangement uses TRBV19 and TRBJ2-7; 8 positions agree with TRBD1. The CDR3 sequence is 15 residues long. Germline trimming cut 6 bases from V and 2 bases from J; bases unmatched to any gene: 9. CDR1 is LNHDA and CDR2 is SQIVND in the germline V gene (reference sequence). CDR3 sequence reads: CASSHGTGSPYEQYF. CDR3 in DNA: TGTGCCAGTAGCCACGGGACAGGCTCCCCCTACGAGCAGTACTTC.

V usage is TRBV28 and J usage is TRBJ2-5; possible D gene TRBD1, 5 bases. The CDR3 is 13 amino acids. Germline CDR1 and CDR2: MDHEN and SYDVKM. Trimming took off 2 bases at V and 5 bases at J, with 9 bases between the two ends. The CDR3 DNA is TGTGCCAGCAGTTTAATAGGGGTGGAGACCCAGTACTTC. Translated: CASSLIGVETQYF.

The chain joins TRBV18 to TRBJ2-2; D possibly matches TRBD1 or TRBD2 (5 bases each). CDR3 length equals 17 residues. V lost 1 base and J lost 1, with 13 bases in between. Germline V gives CDR1 KGHSH, CDR2 LQKENI. The CDR3 protein is CASSPRVGTRNTGELFF. CDR3 DNA sequence: TGTGCCAGCTCACCACGGGTCGGGACGAGGAACACCGGGGAGCTGTTTTTT. The variable domain in full, completed from reference TRBV18 and TRBJ2-2, reads NAGVMQNPRHLVRRRGQEARLRCSPMKGHSHVYWYRQLPEEGLKFMVYLQKENIIDESGMPKERFSAEFPKEGPSILRIQQVVRGDSAAYFCASSPRVGTRNTGELFFGEGSRLTVL.

The rearrangement uses TRBV5-6 and TRBJ2-6; no firm D call. From germline, CDR1 is SGHDT and CDR2 YYEEEE. The V end was cut by 2 bases, the J end by 1 base, with 19 bases between. This CDR3 contains 19 residues. CDR3 DNA: TGTGCCAGCAGCTTACAGTATGATCTTATGATATCTGGGGCCAACGTCCTGACTTTC. Translating it yields CASSLQYDLMISGANVLTF.

A few counts support this clone. Written as DNA, the CDR3 is TGTGCCAGAACCTCAGGGATTCGAGCTTTCTTT. This sequence encodes CARTSGIRAFF. The chain links TRBV2 to TRBJ1-1, with a weak D call TRBD1 (5 bases). Germline loops: CDR1 SNHLY, CDR2 FYNNEI. Deletions cut 9 bases from V and 10 bases from J, with 15 bases between. This CDR3 is 11 amino acids long.